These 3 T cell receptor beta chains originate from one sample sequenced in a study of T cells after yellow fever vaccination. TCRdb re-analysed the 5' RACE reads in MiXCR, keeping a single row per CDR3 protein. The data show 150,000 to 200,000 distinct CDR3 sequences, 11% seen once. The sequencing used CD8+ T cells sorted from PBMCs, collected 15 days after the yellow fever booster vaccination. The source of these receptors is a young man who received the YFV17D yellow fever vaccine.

The CDR3 is CASSFRGYEQYV. The CDR3, as DNA: TGTGCCAGCAGCTTTAGGGGGTACGAGCAGTACGTC. V and J are TRBV7-9 and TRBJ2-7, with a tentative D call TRBD1 (6 bases). V was shortened by 3 bases and J by 4 bases, with 7 bases between the two germline ends. The CDR3 covers 12 residues. Germline CDR1 is SEHNR and CDR2 is FQNEAQ (reference sequence).

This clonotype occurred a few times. CDR3 nucleotides: TGTGCCAGCAGCCAAGAACACCGGCTCGACTCCTACAATGAGCAGTTCTTC. Residues: CASSQEHRLDSYNEQFF. This chain connects TRBV3-1 to TRBJ2-1, with D unresolved. In germline, CDR1 is LGHDT, CDR2 YNNKEL (reference sequence). With 0 bases removed from V and 0 bases from J, the gap between germline ends came to 12 bases. The CDR3 has 17 amino acids.

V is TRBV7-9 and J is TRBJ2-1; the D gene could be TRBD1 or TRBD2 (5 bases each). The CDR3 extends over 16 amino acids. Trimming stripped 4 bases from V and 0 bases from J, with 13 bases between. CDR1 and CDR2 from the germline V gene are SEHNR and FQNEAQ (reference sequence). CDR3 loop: CASSSRDRASYNEQFF. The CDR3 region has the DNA TGTGCCAGCAGCTCCCGGGACCGCGCCTCCTACAATGAGCAGTTCTTC.